Below, 20 T cell receptor beta chains from the same sample are listed, as sequenced in a study of CD8+ T cells in alopecia areata. In each case, RNA was isolated and then reverse transcribed into cDNA as the sequencing template. Data came from immunoSEQ multiplex PCR; TCRdb stores just in-frame clones and leaves some out. This table holds 160,000 or so clones, approximately 53% found once. The source was CD8+ T cells sorted from blood, collected at week 0. The receptor set was obtained from a human donor with alopecia areata.

The sample holds a few counts of this clone. The chain carries TRBV30 and TRBJ2-1; D remains ambiguous. Germline CDR1 GTSNPN, CDR2 SVGIG (reference sequence). This CDR3 contains 12 residues. V was pared by 0 bases and J by 7 bases, with 7 bases between. The CDR3 bases are TGTGCCTGGAGTGTAAGGCAGAATGAGCAGTTCTTC. Protein: CAWSVRQNEQFF.

Here the CDR3 reads CASSQDRVEGYNEQFF. CDR3 nucleotide sequence: TGCGCCAGCAGCCAAGATAGGGTCGAGGGTTACAATGAGCAGTTCTTC. This chain uses TRBV4-3 with TRBJ2-1; tentative D call: TRBD2 (5 bases). Looked up from germline, CDR1 is LGHNA and CDR2 is YSLEER. Trimming left V 0 bases short and J 4 bases short, with 13 bases between. The CDR3 extends over 16 amino acids.

V is TRBV19 and J is TRBJ1-1, with D uncertain. V shed 4 bases and J shed 1 base, with 10 bases lying between them. Germline values: CDR1 LNHDA, CDR2 SQIVND (reference sequence). The CDR3 totals 14 residues. CDR3 sequence (DNA): TGTGCCAGTAGTACGGTTGGTGGGAACACTGAAGCTTTCTTT. The encoded protein is CASSTVGGNTEAFF. The whole variable domain, filled in from reference TRBV19 and TRBJ1-1, reads DGGITQSPKYLFRKEGQNVTLSCEQNLNHDAMYWYRQDPGQGLRLIYYSQIVNDFQKGDIAEGYSVSREKKESFPLTVTSAQKNPTAFYLCASSTVGGNTEAFFGQGTRLTVV.

The chain's CDR3 is CASVPGAGNIQYF. CDR3 DNA: TGTGCCAGCGTCCCCGGGGCTGGAAACATTCAGTACTTC. The V gene is TRBV2, the J gene TRBJ2-4; the D call may be TRBD1 or TRBD2 (5 bases each). Per germline, CDR1 SNHLY and CDR2 FYNNEI. V lost 8 bases, J lost 6 bases, and 14 bases lay in between. The CDR3 loop spans 13 amino acids.

This clone was detected a few times. V and J are TRBV2 and TRBJ2-2; D is perhaps TRBD1 (6 bases). V shed 7 bases and J shed 6 bases, with 18 bases lying between them. Germline values: CDR1 SNHLY, CDR2 FYNNEI. The CDR3 is made up of 15 amino acids. The CDR3 region is CASINPTGSSGELFF. In DNA, the CDR3 is TGTGCCAGCATCAATCCAACAGGGAGCTCCGGGGAGCTGTTTTTT.

Comment on this clone: This sample includes further DNA sequences coding for the same CDR3. The chain links TRBV9 to TRBJ2-3, with D uncertain. This CDR3 contains 14 residues. The V and J ends lost 2 bases and 0 bases respectively, with 7 bases between them. Germline CDR1 SGDLS, CDR2 YYNGEE. CDR3 amino acids: CASSVGGSTDTQYF. CDR3 sequence (DNA): TGTGCCAGCAGCGTGGGTGGGAGCACAGATACGCAGTATTTT.

In its sample, this clone was seen a few times. The chain has TRBV2 and TRBJ2-4; 8 bases are shared with TRBD1. There are 16 residues in the CDR3. CDR1 SNHLY and CDR2 FYNNEI come from the germline V gene. Trimming removed 0 bases from V and 7 bases from J; junction bases left unmatched: 8. The CDR3 DNA follows: TGTGCCAGCAGTGAAGCGCCAGGGGGCATTATGAACATTCAGTACTTC. Protein: CASSEAPGGIMNIQYF.

V and J are TRBV25-1 and TRBJ2-1; D perhaps matches TRBD1 (6 bases). Between the trimmed V and J ends, which lost 8 bases and 8 bases, there was a span of 19 bases. There are 14 residues in the CDR3. From germline, CDR1 is MGHDK and CDR2 SYGVNS. The CDR3 bases are TGTGCCAGCGGAGTCCCAGGGGCGTGGGATGAGCAGTTCTTC. Amino acid sequence: CASGVPGAWDEQFF. Together with reference TRBV25-1 and TRBJ2-1, the CDR3 gives the full variable domain: EADIYQTPRYLVIGTGKKITLECSQTMGHDKMYWYQQDPGMELHLIHYSYGVNSTEKGDLSSESTVSRIRTEHFPLTLESARPSHTSQYLCASGVPGAWDEQFFGPGTRLTVL.

The V and J genes are TRBV29-1 and TRBJ1-1; D might be TRBD1 (5 bases). Germline CDR1 and CDR2: SQVTM and ANQGSEA. The CDR3 consists of 11 residues. V was clipped by 3 bases and J by 8 bases, with 10 bases between them. CDR3 DNA: TGCAGCGTTGATATGGGGGGAGAAGCTTTCTTT. Translating gives CSVDMGGEAFF.

V usage is TRBV4-3 and J usage is TRBJ2-7; a possible D gene is TRBD2 (7 bases). Trimming stripped 1 base from V and 5 bases from J, with 15 bases between. The CDR3 extends over 15 amino acids. Germline assignment: CDR1 LGHNA and CDR2 YSLEER. CDR3 nucleotide sequence: TGCGCCAGCAGCCAAGCCCTCGGGGGGCTGGACGAGCAGTACTTC. As protein: CASSQALGGLDEQYF.

This CDR3 reads CSSKVRDRDTDTQYF. CDR3 DNA sequence: TGCAGCTCGAAAGTCCGGGACAGGGACACAGATACGCAGTATTTT. The chain links TRBV29-1 to TRBJ2-3; 9 nucleotides align to TRBD1. The CDR3 is made up of 15 amino acids. Germline trimming cut 8 bases from V and 2 bases from J; bases unmatched to any gene: 11. Germline V lookup: CDR1 SQVTM, CDR2 ANQGSEA.

The genes are TRBV5-6 and TRBJ2-7; no firm D call. CDR1 SGHDT and CDR2 YYEEEE come from the germline V gene. V was shortened by 0 bases and J by 3 bases, with 10 bases between the two germline ends. There are 14 residues in the CDR3. CDR3 sequence: CASSLVQRNYEQYF. The CDR3 region has the DNA TGTGCCAGCAGCTTGGTACAGAGAAACTACGAGCAGTACTTC.

The gene calls are TRBV15 and TRBJ1-2; weak D call: TRBD1 (6 bases). The CDR3 consists of 15 residues. V gave up 0 bases and J gave up 2 bases, with 10 bases separating them. Per the germline V gene, CDR1 is LNHNV and CDR2 is YYDKDF (reference sequence). CDR3 residues: CATSRDRQGNYGYTF. Here the CDR3 DNA reads TGTGCCACCAGCAGAGATCGTCAGGGGAACTATGGCTACACCTTC.

This clone has more than one count but fewer than ten. V usage is TRBV7-8 and J usage is TRBJ2-7, with D unresolved. Germline loops: CDR1 SGHVS, CDR2 FQNEAQ. The V end was cut by 5 bases, the J end by 2 bases, with 16 bases between. The CDR3 extends over 15 amino acids. DNA for the CDR3: TGTGCCAGCAGCCCAGGACCGCAGACGCCCTACGAGCAGTACTTC. This translates into CASSPGPQTPYEQYF.

The rearrangement uses TRBV29-1 and TRBJ2-7, with no clear D. Trimming left V 4 bases short and J 0 bases short, with 19 bases between. The CDR3 spans 16 residues. Per the germline V gene, CDR1 is SQVTM and CDR2 is ANQGSEA. DNA of the CDR3: TGCAGCGTTGTCCCTCAGATCTCCGGATCCTCCTACGAGCAGTACTTC. It codes for CSVVPQISGSSYEQYF.

The chain uses TRBV7-8 and TRBJ2-3; D is perhaps TRBD2 (7 bases). Looked up from germline, CDR1 is SGHVS and CDR2 is FQNEAQ. The V and J ends lost 5 bases and 2 bases respectively, with 14 bases between them. The CDR3 runs 15 residues. CDR3 in amino acids: CASSSSGGFTDTQYF. Here the CDR3 DNA reads TGTGCCAGCAGCAGTTCGGGGGGCTTCACAGATACGCAGTATTTT.

This clone was found a few times. The genes are TRBV2 and TRBJ1-5, with a weak D call TRBD1 (6 bases). Between the trimmed V and J ends, which lost 3 bases and 6 bases, there was a span of 9 bases. Germline V CDR1 and CDR2: SNHLY, FYNNEI. The length of the CDR3 is 13 residues. Here the CDR3 reads CASSEGAGQPQHF. In DNA, the CDR3 is TGTGCCAGCAGTGAGGGGGCGGGTCAGCCCCAGCATTTT.

This clone occurred a few times. The CDR3 DNA reads TGTGCCAGCAGCGACGACACTGAAGCTTTCTTT. As protein: CASSDDTEAFF. The chain employs TRBV7-9 and TRBJ1-1; D remains ambiguous. There are 11 residues in the CDR3. The germline CDR1 and CDR2 sequences are SEHNR and FQNEAQ (reference sequence). V shed 5 bases and J shed 3 bases, with 4 bases lying between them.

The chain recombines TRBV2 with TRBJ2-5, with unresolved D. V was trimmed by 1 base and J by 3 bases, leaving 6 bases between them. CDR3 length: 13 amino acids. Germline V gene data show CDR1 as SNHLY and CDR2 as FYNNEI. CDR3 in amino acids: CASSEGPEETQYF. The CDR3 region has the DNA TGTGCCAGCAGTGAAGGCCCTGAAGAGACCCAGTACTTC.

On this clone itself: The junction departs from germline at one end; a sequencing error may be responsible. The rearrangement links TRBV11-2 to TRBJ2-7, with no clear D. This CDR3 region has 12 residues. Germline values: CDR1 SGHAT, CDR2 FQNNGV. The DNA of the CDR3 is TGTGCCAGCAGCTCCCCCTCCCACGAGCAGTACTTC. Protein: CASSSPSHEQYF.